This T cell receptor (beta chain) was identified in a study of post-analysis software for immune sequencing data. Overall study results and limits: Elevated frequency relative to controls characterized several TRBV segments in patients, TRBV5-6, TRBV5-1 and TRBV20-1 among them.

Unique molecular identifiers were present in the TCR beta cDNA libraries. TCRdb re-called the PCR reads with MiXCR, one entry per CDR3 protein. The sample yields around 700,000 distinct CDR3 sequences, roughly three fifths seen once. This clonotype was counted only a few times. No antigen is known for it. This CDR3 comprises 18 residues. Germline CDR1 and CDR2: SGHTA and FQGNSA. The V gene end was trimmed by 1 base and the J gene end by 0 bases; junction bases not matched to a gene: 6. The specimen was blood. This receptor was taken from a girl aged 2-9 years with multiple sclerosis. This chain links TRBV7-2 with TRBJ2-6; 7 positions agree with TRBD1. The CDR3 loop is CASSLEGGPSSGANVLTF. In DNA form, the CDR3 reads TGTGCCAGCAGCTTAGAAGGGGGCCCTTCCTCTGGGGCCAACGTCCTGACTTTC.